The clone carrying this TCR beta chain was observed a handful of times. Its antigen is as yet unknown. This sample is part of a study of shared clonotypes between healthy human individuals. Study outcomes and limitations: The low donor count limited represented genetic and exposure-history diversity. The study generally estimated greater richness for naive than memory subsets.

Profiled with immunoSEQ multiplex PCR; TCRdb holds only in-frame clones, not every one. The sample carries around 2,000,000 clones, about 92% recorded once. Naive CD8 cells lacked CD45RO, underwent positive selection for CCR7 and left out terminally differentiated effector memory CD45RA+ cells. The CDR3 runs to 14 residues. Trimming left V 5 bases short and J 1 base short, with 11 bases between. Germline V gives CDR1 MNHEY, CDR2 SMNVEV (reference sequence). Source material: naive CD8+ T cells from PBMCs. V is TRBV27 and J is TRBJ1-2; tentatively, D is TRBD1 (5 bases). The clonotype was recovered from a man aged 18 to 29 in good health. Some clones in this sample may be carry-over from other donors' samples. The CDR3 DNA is TGTGCCAGCAGTGGCTGGGGGGTTAACTATGGCTACACCTTC. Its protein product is CASSGWGVNYGYTF.